The 6 T cell receptor beta chains in this list originate from one sample, sequenced in a study of blood T cell repertoires in COVID-19. Sequencing used immunoSEQ multiplex PCR; TCRdb keeps in-frame clones, though not all of them. This table holds around 280,000 clones, around 90% found once. What was sequenced was peripheral blood. The receptors were sampled from a woman between 50 and 59 years old who had recovered from COVID-19.

In its sample, this clone was seen once. Other DNA sequences in this sample translate to the same CDR3. The chain uses TRBV18 and TRBJ1-6, with TRBD1 matching 7 bases. Trimming cost V 6 bases and J 3 bases; bases outside gene matches: 2. The CDR3 covers 14 residues. Germline CDR1 KGHSH, CDR2 LQKENI. CDR3 sequence: CASSRDSYNSPLHF. The CDR3, as DNA: TGTGCCAGCTCTCGGGACAGCTATAATTCACCCCTCCACTTT.

This sequence joins TRBV6-6 and TRBJ2-7; 8 bases fit TRBD2. V shed 6 bases and J 5 bases; nucleotides not matched to a gene: 15. Looked up from germline, CDR1 is MNHNY and CDR2 is SVGAGI (reference sequence). This CDR3 is built from 16 residues. The CDR3 reads CASSTPTSGSRNEQYF. The CDR3 nucleotides are TGTGCCAGCAGCACCCCTACGAGCGGGAGTAGGAACGAGCAGTACTTC.

This clone showed up just once. The chain couples TRBV4-1 to TRBJ2-7; TRBD2 might be the D (7 bases). The CDR3 is 16 residues long. Germline V gene lookup returns CDR1 MGHRA and CDR2 YSYEKL. Trimming left V 3 bases short and J 3 bases short, with 18 bases between. The CDR3: CASSHRGGAFDYEQYF. Here the CDR3 DNA reads TGCGCCAGCAGCCACCGAGGGGGGGCCTTTGACTACGAGCAGTACTTC.

The chain links TRBV29-1 to TRBJ2-1, with D uncertain. Per germline, CDR1 SQVTM and CDR2 ANQGSEA. The V end was cut by 1 base, the J end by 8 bases, with 9 bases between. The CDR3 loop spans 12 amino acids. CDR3 coding DNA: TGCAGCGTTGAAGGGCCCAGTTATGAGCAGTTCTTC. It specifies CSVEGPSYEQFF.

The J gene is TRBJ2-1, the V gene TRBV11-2; TRBD1 aligns across 10 bases. CDR3 length: 16 amino acids. Germline V gene sequence: CDR1 SGHAT, CDR2 FQNNGV. The J segment lost 9 bases and the V segment lost 5 bases, leaving 13 bases of the junction unmatched. The CDR3, as DNA: TGTGCCAGCAGCAGGACAGGGGGGGTGTTGTTTCGTGAGCAGTTCTTC. Translating gives CASSRTGGVLFREQFF.

V and J are TRBV5-3 and TRBJ2-2; D might be TRBD2 (5 bases). TRBV5-3 is known as an ORF, though its function is uncertain. Trimming took 0 bases from V and 3 from J, leaving 9 bases between them. There are 15 residues in the CDR3. The CDR3 DNA reads as TGTGCCAGAAGCTTGGGGAAGCGGTACACCGGGGAGCTGTTTTTT. Its protein is CARSLGKRYTGELFF.